Below are 6 T cell receptor beta chains sequenced from a single sample in a study of alternative splicing in chronic myeloid leukemia remission. Poly-A-selected mRNA from 1 ug total RNA formed the libraries. TCRdb reprocessed the bulk RNA-seq reads and reports one entry per CDR3 protein, with no DNA. This table holds dozens of distinct CDR3 sequences. Time point meaning: chronic-phase CML before TKI therapy (screening/day 1). The sequences come from PBMCs or total blood leukocytes (not recorded which), collected at diagnosis. The receptors originated from an adult with chronic myeloid leukemia.

The chain links TRBV2 to TRBJ2-3; no DNA is available, so the TRBD1 call from TCRdb remains unchecked. Germline V gives CDR1 SNHLY, CDR2 FYNNEI. The CDR3 has 14 amino acids. Here the CDR3 reads CASSRGTGTDTQYF.

The genes are TRBV21-1 and TRBJ1-2. TRBV21-1 corresponds to a pseudogene. This CDR3 has 14 amino acids. CDR3: CASRVRSSNYGYTF.

CDR3: CSAMNRDERQHF. The gene calls are TRBV20-1 and TRBJ1-5. CDR3 length: 12 amino acids. Germline V gene lookup returns CDR1 DFQATT and CDR2 SNEGSKA (reference sequence).

This sequence joins TRBV29-1 and TRBJ2-3; TCRdb indicates TRBD2, and absent DNA this call remains unverified. Germline V gene sequence: CDR1 SQVTM, CDR2 ANQGSEA. The CDR3 covers 13 residues. CDR3 loop: CSVERTDFDTQYF.

This clonotype was seen a single time. The gene calls are TRBV27 and TRBJ1-2. This CDR3 is built from 15 residues. CDR1 MNHEY and CDR2 SMNVEV come from the germline V gene (reference sequence). The CDR3 sequence: CASRPGQGNLGGYTF.

By share, this clonotype ranks as hyperexpanded. The gene calls are TRBV28 and TRBJ2-7; the TCRdb D gene call, TRBD2, has no DNA to confirm it. Per the germline V gene, CDR1 is MDHEN and CDR2 is SYDVKM. This CDR3 has 16 amino acids. CDR3 loop: CASRPTGQGISYEQYF.